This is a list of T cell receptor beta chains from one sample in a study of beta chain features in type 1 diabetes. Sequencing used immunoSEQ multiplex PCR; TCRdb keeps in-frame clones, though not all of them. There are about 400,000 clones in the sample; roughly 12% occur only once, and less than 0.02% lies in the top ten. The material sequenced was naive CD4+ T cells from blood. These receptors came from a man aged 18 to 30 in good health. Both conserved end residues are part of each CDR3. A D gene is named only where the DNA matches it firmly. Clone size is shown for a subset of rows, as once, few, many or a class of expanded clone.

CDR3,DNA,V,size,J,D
CAVSAGGKAFF,TGTGCCGTTTCAGCAGGGGGCAAAGCTTTCTTT,TRBV19,NA,TRBJ1-1,TRBD1
CASKLGHSGNQPQHF,TGTGCCAGCAAGCTGGGACATTCGGGCAATCAGCCCCAGCATTTT,TRBV6-5,NA,TRBJ1-5,NA
CAWSVPGQGIYEQYF,TGTGCCTGGAGTGTACCGGGACAGGGTATCTACGAGCAGTACTTC,TRBV30,NA,TRBJ2-7,TRBD1
CASSLGQGAYEQYF,TGTGCCAGCAGCTTAGGGCAGGGGGCATACGAGCAGTACTTC,TRBV7-2,NA,TRBJ2-7,TRBD1
CASRLTSGTSYEQYF,TGTGCCAGCAGGTTAACTAGCGGGACATCCTACGAGCAGTACTTC,TRBV7-3,NA,TRBJ2-7,TRBD2
CASGLGGRAGGNNEQFF,TGTGCTAGTGGTCTAGGGGGCCGGGCGGGAGGTAACAATGAGCAGTTCTTC,TRBV12-5,few,TRBJ2-1,NA
CASSLSGITYEQYF,TGTGCCAGCAGCCTATCCGGGATTACCTACGAGCAGTACTTC,TRBV7-9,NA,TRBJ2-7,NA
CATTTNTDTQYF,TGTGCCACCACGACTAACACAGATACGCAGTATTTT,TRBV2,NA,TRBJ2-3,NA
CASSSEPGHRSF,TGTGCCAGTAGTAGCGAGCCGGGACATCGAAGCTTC,TRBV19,NA,TRBJ2-7,NA
CASSGRLKSPGEQFF,TGTGCCAGCAGTGGGAGACTAAAATCGCCCGGAGAGCAGTTCTTC,TRBV28,NA,TRBJ2-1,NA
CASSFSQGAYEQFF,TGTGCCAGCAGTTTTTCCCAGGGTGCCTATGAGCAGTTCTTC,TRBV6-6,NA,TRBJ2-1,NA